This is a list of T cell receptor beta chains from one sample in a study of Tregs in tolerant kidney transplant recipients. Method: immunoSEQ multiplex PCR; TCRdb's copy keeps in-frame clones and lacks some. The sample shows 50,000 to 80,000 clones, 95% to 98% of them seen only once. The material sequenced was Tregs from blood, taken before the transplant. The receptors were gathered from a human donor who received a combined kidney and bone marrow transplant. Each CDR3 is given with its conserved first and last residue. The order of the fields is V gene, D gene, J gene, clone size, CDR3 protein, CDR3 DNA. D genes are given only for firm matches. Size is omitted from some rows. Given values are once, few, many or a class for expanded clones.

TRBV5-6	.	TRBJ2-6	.	CASSLLGASGANVLTF	TGTGCCAGCAGCTTATTGGGGGCCTCTGGGGCCAACGTCCTGACTTTC
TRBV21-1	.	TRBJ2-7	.	CASSKAYPQRGANEQYF	TGTGCCAGCAGCAAAGCTTACCCCCAGCGGGGGGCGAACGAGCAGTACTTC
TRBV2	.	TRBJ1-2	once	CASSAELESGYTF	TGTGCCAGCAGTGCCGAATTAGAGTCTGGCTACACCTTC
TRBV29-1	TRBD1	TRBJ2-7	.	CSVVTGASYEQYF	TGCAGCGTTGTCACAGGGGCGTCCTACGAGCAGTACTTC
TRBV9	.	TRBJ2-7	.	CASSATGIEQYF	TGTGCCAGCAGCGCCACAGGTATAGAGCAGTACTTC
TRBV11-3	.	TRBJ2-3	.	CASSLGLVLGTDTQYF	TGTGCCAGCAGCTTAGGACTAGTTTTGGGCACAGATACGCAGTATTTT
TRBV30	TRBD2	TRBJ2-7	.	CAWYRGGTEGEQYF	TGTGCCTGGTATCGGGGGGGGACGGAAGGTGAGCAGTACTTC
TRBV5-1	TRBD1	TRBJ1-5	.	CASRAGTGGSQPQHF	TGCGCCAGCAGAGCCGGGACAGGGGGAAGTCAGCCCCAGCATTTT
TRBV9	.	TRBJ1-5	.	CASSVFGDQPQHF	TGTGCCAGCAGCGTTTTCGGGGATCAGCCCCAGCATTTT
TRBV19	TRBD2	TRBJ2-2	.	CASSTTRGGRGTGELFF	TGTGCCAGTAGTACCACCCGGGGAGGGCGAGGAACCGGGGAGCTGTTTTTT
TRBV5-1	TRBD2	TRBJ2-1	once	CASSFDGGASEQFF	TGCGCCAGCAGCTTTGACGGGGGGGCAAGTGAGCAGTTCTTC
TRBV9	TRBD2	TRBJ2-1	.	CANSGASGGGNEQFF	TGTGCCAACAGTGGGGCTAGCGGGGGGGGCAATGAGCAGTTCTTC
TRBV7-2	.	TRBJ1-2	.	CASSFPGSKGYTF	TGTGCCAGCAGCTTCCCAGGCAGTAAAGGCTACACCTTC
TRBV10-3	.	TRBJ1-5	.	CAISESRMRAQHF	TGTGCCATCAGTGAGTCGCGGATGCGGGCCCAGCATTTT
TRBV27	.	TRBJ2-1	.	CASNTKSGEQFF	TGTGCCAGCAACACAAAATCGGGTGAGCAGTTCTTC
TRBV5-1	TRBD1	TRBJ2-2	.	CASSSRGQTGELFF	TGCGCCAGCAGCTCCAGGGGGCAGACCGGGGAGCTGTTTTTT
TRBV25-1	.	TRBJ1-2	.	CASTREGGYGYTF	TGTGCCAGCACCCGGGAGGGTGGCTATGGCTACACCTTC
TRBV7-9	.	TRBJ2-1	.	CASSFSNEQFF	TGTGCCAGCAGCTTCTCCAATGAGCAGTTCTTC
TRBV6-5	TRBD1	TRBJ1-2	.	CASSYPAGTGVYGYTF	TGTGCCAGCAGTTACCCGGCCGGGACAGGGGTGTATGGCTACACCTTC
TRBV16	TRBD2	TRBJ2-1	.	CASSRWGITSGRAPSYNEQFF	TGTGCCAGCAGCCGATGGGGGATTACTAGCGGGAGGGCTCCCTCCTACAATGAGCAGTTCTTC
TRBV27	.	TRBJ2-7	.	CASSFQSGYEQYF	TGTGCCAGCAGCTTCCAAAGCGGTTACGAGCAGTACTTC
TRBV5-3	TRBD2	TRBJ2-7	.	CARTLTAGEVYEQYF	TGTGCCAGAACCCTTACCGCGGGAGAAGTTTACGAGCAGTACTTC
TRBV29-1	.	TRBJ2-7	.	CSVVVLIGPTYEQYF	TGCAGCGTTGTAGTATTGATCGGTCCCACCTACGAGCAGTACTTC
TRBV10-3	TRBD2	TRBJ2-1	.	CAISGLLALTNEQFF	TGTGCCATCAGTGGGTTACTAGCGTTAACGAATGAGCAGTTCTTC
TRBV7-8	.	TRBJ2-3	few	CASSSTSTDTQYF	TGTGCCAGCAGCTCCACTAGCACAGATACGCAGTATTTT
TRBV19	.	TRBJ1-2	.	CASSTLTGINGYTF	TGTGCCAGTAGTACCCTGACAGGAATTAATGGCTACACCTTC
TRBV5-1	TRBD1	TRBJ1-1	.	CASSGRTGTPNTEAFF	TGCGCCAGCAGCGGACGGACAGGGACCCCGAACACTGAAGCTTTCTTT
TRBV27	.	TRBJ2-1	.	CASSQTRSHYNEQFF	TGTGCCAGCAGCCAGACTAGAAGCCATTACAATGAGCAGTTCTTC
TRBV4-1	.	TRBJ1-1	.	CASSHRGQGMNTEAFF	TGCGCCAGCAGCCATAGGGGTCAGGGGATGAACACTGAAGCTTTCTTT
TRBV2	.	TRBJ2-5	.	CASSEEIGTQYF	TGTGCCAGCAGTGAGGAGATCGGGACCCAGTACTTC
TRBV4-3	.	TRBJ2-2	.	CASSRGVSRAFGELFF	TGCGCCAGCAGCCGGGGCGTAAGCAGGGCTTTCGGGGAGCTGTTTTTT
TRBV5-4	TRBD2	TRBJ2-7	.	CASSLDSGIASEQYF	TGTGCCAGCAGCTTGGATAGCGGGATTGCTTCCGAGCAGTACTTC
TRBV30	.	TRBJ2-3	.	CASGSHTDTQYF	TGTGCCTCCGGGAGCCACACAGATACGCAGTATTTT
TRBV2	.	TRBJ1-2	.	CASSTRLQGPYGYTF	TGTGCCAGCAGTACCCGTCTACAGGGACCCTATGGCTACACCTTC
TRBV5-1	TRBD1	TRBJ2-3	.	CASSLDRGLNF	TGCGCCAGCAGCTTAGACAGGGGGCTTAATTTT
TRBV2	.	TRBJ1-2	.	CASSVNGANYGYTF	TGTGCCAGCAGTGTTAACGGAGCTAACTATGGCTACACCTTC
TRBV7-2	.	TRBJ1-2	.	CASSRSKQGNYGYTF	TGTGCCAGCAGCCGTTCAAAACAGGGTAACTATGGCTACACCTTC
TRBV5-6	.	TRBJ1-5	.	CASSVYRVGQPQHF	TGTGCCAGCAGCGTATACAGGGTAGGGCAGCCCCAGCATTTT
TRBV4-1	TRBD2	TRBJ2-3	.	CASSHGTSGRITDTQYF	TGCGCCAGCAGCCATGGGACTAGCGGACGCATCACAGATACGCAGTATTTT
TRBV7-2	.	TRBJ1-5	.	CASSLEAGGNQPQHF	TGTGCCAGCAGCTTAGAAGCTGGTGGCAATCAGCCCCAGCATTTT
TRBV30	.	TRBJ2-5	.	CAWTRQYQETQYF	TGTGCCTGGACCCGACAGTACCAAGAGACCCAGTACTTC
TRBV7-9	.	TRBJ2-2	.	CASLSGRGNTGELFF	TGTGCCAGCCTGAGCGGGCGAGGGAACACCGGGGAGCTGTTTTTT
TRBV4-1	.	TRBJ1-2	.	CASSQEPTTTWGYTF	TGCGCCAGCAGCCAAGAGCCGACTACCACCTGGGGCTACACCTTC
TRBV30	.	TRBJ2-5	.	CAWSVLLPGARGETQYF	TGTGCCTGGAGTGTACTTCTTCCCGGGGCGAGGGGGGAGACCCAGTACTTC
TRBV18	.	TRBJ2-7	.	CASSPDSASYEQYF	TGTGCCAGCTCACCGGACAGCGCTTCCTACGAGCAGTACTTC
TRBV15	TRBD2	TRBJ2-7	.	CATSRDGGGYEQYF	TGTGCCACCAGCAGAGATGGGGGGGGCTACGAGCAGTACTTC
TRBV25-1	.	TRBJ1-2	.	CASSDPDRVGYGYTF	TGTGCCAGCAGTGACCCAGACCGAGTCGGGTATGGCTACACCTTC
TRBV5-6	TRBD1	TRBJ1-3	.	CASSRTGVHTIYF	TGTGCCAGCAGCCGTACAGGGGTCCACACCATATATTTT
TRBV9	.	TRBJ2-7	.	CASSPRQDSYEQYF	TGTGCCAGCAGCCCCCGACAGGACTCCTACGAGCAGTACTTC
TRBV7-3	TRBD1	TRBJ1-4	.	CASRSGTDGGKLFF	TGTGCCAGCAGATCCGGGACAGATGGAGGAAAACTGTTTTTT
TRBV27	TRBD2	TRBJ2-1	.	CASSFSPRVAGRYNEQFF	TGTGCCAGCAGTTTTTCCCCTAGGGTAGCGGGACGCTACAATGAGCAGTTCTTC
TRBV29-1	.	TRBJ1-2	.	CSVHEGDNYGYTF	TGCAGCGTTCACGAGGGAGATAACTATGGCTACACCTTC
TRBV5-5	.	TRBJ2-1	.	CASSLRSSNSDFYNEQFF	TGTGCCAGCAGCTTAAGGTCCAGCAATAGTGACTTCTACAATGAGCAGTTCTTC
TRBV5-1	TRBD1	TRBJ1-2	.	CASSDPGQGLSDF	TGCGCCAGCAGCGACCCGGGACAGGGGCTTTCCGACTTC
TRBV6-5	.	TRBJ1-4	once	CASSYSRGGREKLFF	TGTGCCAGCAGTTACTCGCGGGGGGGGCGGGAAAAACTGTTTTTT